This T cell receptor (beta chain) is from a study of Ad26.COV2.S vaccination and SARS-CoV-2 variants. Study context: Among those in the COV1001 Ad26.COV2.S trial arm was the donor. Findings and limits, study-wide: Those who received vaccine or placebo ended up with similar non-spike TCR breadth.

Treatment described: approximately 18 received Ad26.COV2.S at low or high dose, single or two shots; roughly five received placebo; per-sample allocation not given. Day 63 following the first vaccine or placebo injection was when the samples were taken. A word on this clone: Its antigen is not known.

The V and J ends lost 4 bases and 4 bases respectively, with 13 bases between them. The germline V gene encodes CDR1 SGHRS and CDR2 YFSETQ. This CDR3 spans 14 amino acids. Here immunoSEQ multiplex PCR was the method, and the copy in TCRdb shows in-frame clones only, minus some. The repertoire holds about 320,000 clones, 70% to 90% seen once, with 1.5% to 2.5% in the top ten. This rearrangement joins TRBV5-1 to TRBJ2-3, with unresolved D. The sequenced sample was peripheral blood, obtained in a trial of Ad26.COV2.S vaccine versus placebo. The source is a person aged 18-65 years who received the Ad26.COV2.S COVID-19 vaccine or a placebo. CDR3 nucleotide sequence: TGCGCCAGCAGCCTCCAAACATCTTCAGATACGCAGTATTTT. Protein product: CASSLQTSSDTQYF.